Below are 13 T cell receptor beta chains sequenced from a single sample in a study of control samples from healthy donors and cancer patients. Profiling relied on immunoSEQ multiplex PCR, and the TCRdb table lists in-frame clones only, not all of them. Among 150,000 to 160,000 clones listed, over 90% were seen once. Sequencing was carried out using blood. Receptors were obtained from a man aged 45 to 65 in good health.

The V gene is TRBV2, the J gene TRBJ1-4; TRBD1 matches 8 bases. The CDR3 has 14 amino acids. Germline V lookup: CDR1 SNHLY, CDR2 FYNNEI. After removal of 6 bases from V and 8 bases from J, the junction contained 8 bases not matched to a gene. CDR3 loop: CASSQDREVEKLFF. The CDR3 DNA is TGTGCCAGCAGCCAGGACAGGGAAGTCGAAAAACTGTTTTTT.

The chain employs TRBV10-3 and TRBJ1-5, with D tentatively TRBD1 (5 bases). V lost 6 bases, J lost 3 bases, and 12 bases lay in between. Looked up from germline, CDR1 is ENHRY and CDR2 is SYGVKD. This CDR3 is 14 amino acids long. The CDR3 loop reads CAISLGGDNQPQHF. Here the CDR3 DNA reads TGTGCCATCAGCTTGGGGGGGGACAATCAGCCCCAGCATTTT.

CDR3 sequence reads: CASSSGTSWYF. The CDR3 DNA reads TGTGCCAGCAGCTCGGGCACGTCCTGGTACTTC. J is TRBJ2-7 and V is TRBV28; no definite D call. The CDR3 runs to 11 residues. CDR1 is MDHEN and CDR2 is SYDVKM in the germline V gene. V was cut by 6 bases and J by 12 bases, with 15 bases left in between.

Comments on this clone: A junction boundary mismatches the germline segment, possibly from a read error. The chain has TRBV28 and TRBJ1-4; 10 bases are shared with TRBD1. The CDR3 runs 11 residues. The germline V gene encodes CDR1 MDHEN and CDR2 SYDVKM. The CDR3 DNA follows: TGTGCCAGCAGTGGGACAGGGGAGCGAGGCTTT. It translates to CASSGTGERGF. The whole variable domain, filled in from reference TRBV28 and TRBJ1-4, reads DVKVTQSSRYLVKRTGEKVFLECVQDMDHENMFWYRQDPGLGLRLIYFSYDVKMKEKGDIPEGYSVSREKKERFSLILESASTNQTSMYLCASSGTGERGFGSGTQLSVL.

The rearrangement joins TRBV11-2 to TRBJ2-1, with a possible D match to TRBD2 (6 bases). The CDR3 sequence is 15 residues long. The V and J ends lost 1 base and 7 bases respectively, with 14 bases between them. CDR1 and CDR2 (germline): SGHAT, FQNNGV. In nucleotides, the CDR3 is TGTGCCAGCAGCTTAGGTAGCGGCTCTAAAAATGAGCAGTTCTTC. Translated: CASSLGSGSKNEQFF.

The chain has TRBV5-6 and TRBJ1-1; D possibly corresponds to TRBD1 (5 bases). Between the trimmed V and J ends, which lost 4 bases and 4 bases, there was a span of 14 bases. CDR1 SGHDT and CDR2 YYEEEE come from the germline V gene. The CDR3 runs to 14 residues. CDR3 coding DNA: TGTGCCAGCAGCCCTCAGGGACCCGTCACTGAAGCTTTCTTT. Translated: CASSPQGPVTEAFF.

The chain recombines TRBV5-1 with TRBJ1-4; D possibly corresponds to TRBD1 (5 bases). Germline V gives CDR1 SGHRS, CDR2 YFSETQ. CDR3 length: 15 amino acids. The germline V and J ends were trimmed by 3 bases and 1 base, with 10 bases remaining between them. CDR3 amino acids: CASSSTGRTNEKLFF. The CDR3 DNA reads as TGCGCCAGCAGCTCTACAGGAAGAACTAATGAAAAACTGTTTTTT. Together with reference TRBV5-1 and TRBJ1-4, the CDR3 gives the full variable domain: KAGVTQTPRYLIKTRGQQVTLSCSPISGHRSVSWYQQTPGQGLQFLFEYFSETQRNKGNFPGRFSGRQFSNSRSEMNVSTLELGDSALYLCASSSTGRTNEKLFFGSGTQLSVL.

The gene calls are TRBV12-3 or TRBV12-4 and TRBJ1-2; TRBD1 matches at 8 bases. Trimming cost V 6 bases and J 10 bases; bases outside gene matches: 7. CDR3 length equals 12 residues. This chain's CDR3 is CASSRGPQVYTF. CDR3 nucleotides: TGTGCCAGCAGCAGGGGGCCCCAGGTCTACACCTTC.

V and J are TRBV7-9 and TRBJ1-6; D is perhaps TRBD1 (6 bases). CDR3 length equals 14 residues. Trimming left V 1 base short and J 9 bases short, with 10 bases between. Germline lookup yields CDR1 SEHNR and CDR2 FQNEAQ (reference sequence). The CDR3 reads CASSLGGGLSPLHF. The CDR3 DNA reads TGTGCCAGCAGCTTAGGAGGGGGTCTTTCACCCCTCCACTTT.

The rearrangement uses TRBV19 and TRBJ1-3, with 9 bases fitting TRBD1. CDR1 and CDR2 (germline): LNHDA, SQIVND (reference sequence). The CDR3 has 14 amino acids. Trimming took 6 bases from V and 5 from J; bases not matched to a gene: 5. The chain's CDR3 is CASSPTGGRNTIYF. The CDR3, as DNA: TGTGCCAGTAGCCCGACAGGGGGAAGAAACACCATATATTTT.

For the CDR3, the DNA is TGTGCCAGCAGTGAAGGGCGGGAAGGTGCAGATACGCAGTATTTT. Protein sequence: CASSEGREGADTQYF. The chain links TRBV6-1 to TRBJ2-3, with a weak D call TRBD2 (6 bases). The CDR3 consists of 15 residues. Trimming took off 1 base at V and 4 bases at J, with 12 bases between the two ends. The V gene's germline CDR1 is MNHNS and CDR2 SASEGT.

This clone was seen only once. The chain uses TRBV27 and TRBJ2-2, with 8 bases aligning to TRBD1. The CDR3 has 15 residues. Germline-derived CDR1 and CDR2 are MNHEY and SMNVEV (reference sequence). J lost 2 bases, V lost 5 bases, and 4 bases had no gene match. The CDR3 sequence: CASSKDRVNTGELFF. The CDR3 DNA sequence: TGTGCCAGCAGTAAGGACAGGGTCAACACCGGGGAGCTGTTTTTT.

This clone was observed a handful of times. CDR3 sequence reads: CAWRLRDRGSGNTIYF. CDR3 DNA: TGTGCCTGGAGGCTCCGGGACAGGGGCTCTGGAAACACCATATATTTT. The chain carries TRBV30 and TRBJ1-3, with 10 bases identical to TRBD1. The V gene's germline CDR1 is GTSNPN and CDR2 SVGIG (reference sequence). V lost 3 bases to trimming and J lost 0 bases; unmatched junction nucleotides: 5. This CDR3 has 16 residues.